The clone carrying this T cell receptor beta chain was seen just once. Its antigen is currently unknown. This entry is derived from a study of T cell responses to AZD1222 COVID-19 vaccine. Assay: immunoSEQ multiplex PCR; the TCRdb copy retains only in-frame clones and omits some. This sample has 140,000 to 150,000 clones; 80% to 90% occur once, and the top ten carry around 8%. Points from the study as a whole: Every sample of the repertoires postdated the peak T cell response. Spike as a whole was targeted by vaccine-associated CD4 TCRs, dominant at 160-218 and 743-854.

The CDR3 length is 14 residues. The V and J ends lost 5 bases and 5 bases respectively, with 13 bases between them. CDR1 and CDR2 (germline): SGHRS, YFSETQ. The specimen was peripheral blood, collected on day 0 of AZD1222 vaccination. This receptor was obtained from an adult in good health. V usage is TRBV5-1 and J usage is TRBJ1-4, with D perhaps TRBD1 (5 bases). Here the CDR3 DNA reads TGCGCCAGCAGGAGGGACGGGGGAAATGAAAAACTGTTTTTT. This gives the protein CASRRDGGNEKLFF.